A selection of T cell receptor beta chains follows, all from one sample in a study of Graves' ophthalmopathy and Graves' hyperthyroidism. TCRdb reprocessed the multiplex PCR reads with MiXCR, giving one entry per CDR3 protein. Of some 750,000 distinct CDR3 sequences in the sample, 40% were seen once. Input material: peripheral blood. These receptors all come from an adult man with Graves' ophthalmopathy. Both conserved end residues are part of each CDR3. D genes are given only for firm matches. Clone size, where shown, is once, few, many, or a class for clones that have expanded.

clone size | J gene | V gene | D gene | CDR3 DNA | CDR3 protein
. | TRBJ1-2 | TRBV5-1 | TRBD1 | TGCGCCAGCAGCACCCGGACAGGGGGCGCCGATGGCTACACCTTC | CASSTRTGGADGYTF
many | TRBJ2-5 | TRBV2 | . | TGTGCCAGCAGCGACGGGGGCACGCGGGAGACCCAGTACTTC | CASSDGGTRETQYF
few | TRBJ2-5 | TRBV20-1 | . | TGCAGTGCGGATCGAGAGACCCAGTACTTC | CSADRETQYF
many | TRBJ2-2 | TRBV2 | TRBD1 | TGTGCCAGCGTAGGGACAGTCCCCGGGGAGCTGTTTTTT | CASVGTVPGELFF
few | TRBJ1-1 | TRBV20-1 | TRBD1 | TGCAGTGCTAGAGACGTATTTAGTGGGACAGGGGGCACTGAAGCTTTCTTT | CSARDVFSGTGGTEAFF
. | TRBJ2-7 | TRBV6-1 | . | TGTGCCAGCAGTTACGGTATTGGAGGGTACGAACAGTACTTC | CASSYGIGGYEQYF
few | TRBJ1-1 | TRBV7-9 | TRBD1 | TGTGCCAGCAGCTCCCGGACAGGGAGTGAAGCTTTCTTT | CASSSRTGSEAFF
. | TRBJ1-2 | TRBV10-3 | . | TGTGCCAGCAGTGAAGCGGTAGGAGTCTATGGCTACACCTTC | CASSEAVGVYGYTF
few | TRBJ2-2 | TRBV7-6 | TRBD2 | TGTGCCAGCAGCGCGACTAGCGGGAGCACCGGGGAGCTGTTTTTT | CASSATSGSTGELFF
. | TRBJ2-7 | TRBV12-3/TRBV12-4 | . | TGTGCCAGCAGCCGGACCCCGACCTACGAGCAGTACTTC | CASSRTPTYEQYF
many | TRBJ2-7 | TRBV10-1 | TRBD2 | TGCGCCAGCAGTGAGACTAGCGGGAGCGTCGAGCAGTACTTC | CASSETSGSVEQYF